What follows are 21 T cell receptor beta chains derived from one specimen sequenced in a study of T cell changes during pregnancy in multiple sclerosis. Profiled with immunoSEQ multiplex PCR; TCRdb holds only in-frame clones, not every one. In the table there are about 40,000 clones, roughly 90% of which are singletons. The sequencing here drew on CD4+ T cells from peripheral blood mononuclear cells, taken before pregnancy. Receptors were obtained from a female donor with multiple sclerosis, enrolled in a pregnancy study.

The chain couples TRBV7-2 to TRBJ2-2; unclear D gene. This CDR3 region has 15 residues. Germline CDR1 and CDR2: SGHTA and FQGNSA. V was pared by 4 bases and J by 4 bases, with 13 bases between. Here the CDR3 reads CASSSQTGPTGELFF. The CDR3 DNA is TGTGCCAGCAGCTCTCAGACTGGCCCCACCGGGGAGCTGTTTTTT. Full variable domain (outside the CDR3, taken from reference TRBV7-2 and TRBJ2-2): GAGVSQSPSNKVTEKGKDVELRCDPISGHTALYWYRQSLGQGLEFLIYFQGNSAPDKSGLPSDRFSAERTGGSVSTLTIQRTQQEDSAVYLCASSSQTGPTGELFFGEGSRLTVL.

The genes are TRBV7-3 and TRBJ1-1; a possible D gene is TRBD1 (5 bases). The V and J ends lost 5 bases and 5 bases respectively, with 18 bases between them. There are 15 residues in the CDR3. CDR1 is SGHTA and CDR2 is FQGTGA in the germline V gene. CDR3 nucleotide sequence: TGTGCCAGCAGCCCCACCGGGACTGGGGGAACTGAAGCTTTCTTT. Encoded protein: CASSPTGTGGTEAFF.

This clone was recorded a few times. The chain recombines TRBV2 with TRBJ2-5, with 8 bases identical to TRBD1. J gave up 4 bases and V 6 bases, and 7 bases lay outside the gene matches. The CDR3 covers 14 residues. In germline, CDR1 is SNHLY, CDR2 FYNNEI. The CDR3 loop reads CASSGQGRTETQYF. The CDR3 nucleotides read TGTGCCAGCAGCGGACAGGGCCGAACAGAGACCCAGTACTTC.

The chain has TRBV7-9 and TRBJ2-7; D not certain. CDR3 size: 11 residues. Trimming pared 7 bases from V and 0 bases from J, leaving 4 bases between. Looked up from germline, CDR1 is SEHNR and CDR2 is FQNEAQ (reference sequence). In DNA, the CDR3 is TGTGCCAGCACCGGCTCCTACGAGCAGTACTTC. The encoded protein is CASTGSYEQYF. Complete variable domain (other parts from reference TRBV7-9 and TRBJ2-7): DTGVSQNPRHKITKRGQNVTFRCDPISEHNRLYWYRQTLGQGPEFLTYFQNEAQLEKSRLLSDRFSAERPKGSFSTLEIQRTEQGDSAMYLCASTGSYEQYFGPGTRLTVT.

The chain carries TRBV7-3 and TRBJ1-1, with D unclear. CDR1 is SGHTA, CDR2 FQGTGA, per germline. Trimming stripped 5 bases from V and 2 bases from J, with 9 bases between. The CDR3 spans 13 residues. The CDR3 DNA reads TGTGCCAGCAGCCCGGGATTTAACACTGAAGCTTTCTTT. Its translation: CASSPGFNTEAFF.

The chain combines TRBV7-6 with TRBJ1-2, with D perhaps TRBD1 (6 bases). The V gene lost 5 bases and the J gene lost 4 bases, with 14 bases spanning the gap. The CDR3 consists of 14 residues. Germline CDR1 is SGHVS and CDR2 is FNYEAQ. The CDR3 spells CASSTLQGSYGYTF. The DNA of the CDR3 is TGTGCCAGCAGCACCCTTCAGGGGAGCTATGGCTACACCTTC.

The chain has TRBV5-1 and TRBJ2-6, with 10 bases identical to TRBD1. The CDR3 consists of 17 residues. Unmatched junction bases numbered 8, after V lost 3 bases and J lost 5 bases. Germline values: CDR1 SGHRS, CDR2 YFSETQ. CDR3 amino acids: CASSSGTGESWANVLTF. The DNA for the CDR3 is TGCGCCAGCAGCTCCGGGACAGGGGAGTCCTGGGCCAACGTCCTGACTTTC.

This clone was seen just once. The chain is built from TRBV6-1 and TRBJ1-3; 9 positions match TRBD1. The CDR3 is 15 amino acids. J was trimmed by 6 bases and V by 2 bases; bases with no gene match: 5. The germline CDR1 and CDR2 sequences are MNHNS and SASEGT. In DNA form, the CDR3 reads TGTGCCAGCAGTGAAATGGGACAGGGAACAAACACCATATATTTT. Its translation: CASSEMGQGTNTIYF.

The chain links TRBV18 to TRBJ1-3; TRBD1 is a possible D gene (5 bases). Trimming cost V 4 bases and J 4 bases, with 11 bases left between them. The V gene's germline CDR1 is KGHSH and CDR2 LQKENI. The CDR3 totals 14 residues. The CDR3 protein is CASSQGAGGNTIYF. Here the CDR3 DNA reads TGTGCCAGCTCACAAGGGGCCGGGGGAAACACCATATATTTT.

The chain combines TRBV25-1 with TRBJ1-4; D remains ambiguous. With 3 bases removed from V and 12 bases from J, the gap between germline ends came to 14 bases. The germline V gene has CDR1 MGHDK and CDR2 SYGVNS. The CDR3 sequence is 13 residues long. The CDR3 nucleotides are TGTGCCAGCAGTGACTTGGAGTGGGTGGAACTGTTTTTT. Translation: CASSDLEWVELFF.

This clone was seen a few times. The CDR3 sequence is CAWSGRSGSPLHF. The CDR3 coding sequence is TGTGCCTGGAGTGGTCGGTCGGGTTCACCCCTCCACTTT. The chain employs TRBV30 and TRBJ1-6; D is ambiguous. Trimming cost V 1 base and J 9 bases, with 10 bases left between them. This CDR3 has 13 amino acids. The germline V gene encodes CDR1 GTSNPN and CDR2 SVGIG (reference sequence).

The rearrangement links TRBV5-1 to TRBJ1-6; D gene unclear. This CDR3 has 14 residues. V was pared by 0 bases and J by 7 bases, with 8 bases between. CDR1 and CDR2 (germline): SGHRS, YFSETQ. CDR3 nucleotides: TGCGCCAGCAGCTTGGGCGCTATCAATTCACCCCTCCACTTT. Protein product: CASSLGAINSPLHF.

V is TRBV13 and J is TRBJ2-7; weak D call: TRBD1 (6 bases). V was shortened by 5 bases and J by 9 bases, with 17 bases between the two germline ends. The CDR3 consists of 13 residues. Germline V CDR1 and CDR2: PRHDT, FYEKMQ (reference sequence). The CDR3 is CASSVLRGSGQYF. The DNA for the CDR3 is TGTGCCAGCAGCGTGCTCAGGGGCAGCGGGCAGTACTTC. Supplemented by reference TRBV13 and TRBJ2-7, the full variable domain reads AAGVIQSPRHLIKEKRETATLKCYPIPRHDTVYWYQQGPGQDPQFLISFYEKMQSDKGSIPDRFSAQQFSDYHSELNMSSLELGDSALYFCASSVLRGSGQYFGPGTRLTVT.

This clone was detected only once. J is TRBJ2-4 and V is TRBV18; 12 nucleotides align to TRBD1. Germline CDR1 KGHSH, CDR2 LQKENI. V trimming: 0 bases; J trimming: 9 bases; junction bases outside the gene matches: 6. The CDR3 covers 16 residues. The CDR3 sequence: CASSPPGQGARGIQYF. The DNA for the CDR3 is TGTGCCAGCTCACCACCGGGACAGGGGGCGAGGGGCATTCAGTACTTC. Combining the CDR3 with reference TRBV18 and TRBJ2-4 gives the whole variable domain NAGVMQNPRHLVRRRGQEARLRCSPMKGHSHVYWYRQLPEEGLKFMVYLQKENIIDESGMPKERFSAEFPKEGPSILRIQQVVRGDSAAYFCASSPPGQGARGIQYFGAGTRLSVL.

Only one count was recorded for this clone. The rearrangement joins TRBV4-3 to TRBJ2-5; TRBD2 aligns across 8 bases. The CDR3 is 18 residues long. CDR1 is LGHNA, CDR2 YSLEER, per germline. V dropped 0 bases and J dropped 1; count of bases not matched to a gene: 10. The CDR3 protein is CASSQEYSSGGSQETQYF. CDR3 sequence (DNA): TGCGCCAGCAGCCAAGAATACTCCTCGGGGGGGTCCCAAGAGACCCAGTACTTC.

V is TRBV2 and J is TRBJ2-3, with D possibly matching TRBD1 (6 bases). Per the germline V gene, CDR1 is SNHLY and CDR2 is FYNNEI. The length of the CDR3 is 14 residues. The V end was cut by 6 bases, the J end by 2 bases, with 12 bases between. CDR3 bases: TGTGCCAGCAGCAGGGACACCTACACAGATACGCAGTATTTT. Its translation: CASSRDTYTDTQYF.

V and J are TRBV18 and TRBJ2-3; D perhaps matches TRBD1 (5 bases). The CDR3 has 17 amino acids. CDR1 is KGHSH and CDR2 is LQKENI in the germline V gene. Trimming pared 6 bases from V and 6 bases from J, leaving 25 bases between. The CDR3 region is CASSPLRAAGLLDTQYF. The CDR3 DNA reads as TGTGCCAGCTCCCCCCTCAGGGCGGCCGGGTTGCTTGATACGCAGTATTTT.

The J gene is TRBJ1-4, the V gene TRBV7-9, with a tentative D call TRBD1 (5 bases). This CDR3 contains 15 residues. Germline-derived CDR1 and CDR2 are SEHNR and FQNEAQ (reference sequence). Trimming removed 2 bases at V and 5 bases at J, with 12 bases between. The CDR3 loop is CASSLMQGENEKLFF. The DNA for the CDR3 is TGTGCCAGCAGCTTAATGCAGGGTGAGAATGAAAAACTGTTTTTT.

The chain links TRBV28 to TRBJ1-5; D unresolved. This CDR3 region has 12 residues. Germline CDR1 is MDHEN and CDR2 is SYDVKM. The CDR3 loop is CGAETSNQPQHF. The CDR3 DNA reads as TGTGGGGCCGAAACTAGCAATCAGCCCCAGCATTTT.

V usage is TRBV7-8 and J usage is TRBJ1-4; D may be TRBD1 (6 bases). Trimming pared 5 bases from V and 3 bases from J, leaving 16 bases between. In germline, CDR1 is SGHVS, CDR2 FQNEAQ. This CDR3 comprises 16 residues. CDR3 nucleotide sequence: TGTGCCAGCAGCCACAGGCCGGGACACGCTAATGAAAAACTGTTTTTT. Its protein is CASSHRPGHANEKLFF.

The genes are TRBV10-2 and TRBJ2-3, with 11 bases fitting TRBD2. The CDR3 covers 15 residues. Unmatched junction bases numbered 5, after V lost 6 bases and J lost 3 bases. Germline loops: CDR1 WSHSY, CDR2 SAAADI. The CDR3 region is CASSLTSGATDTQYF. The CDR3 bases are TGCGCCAGCAGCCTGACTAGCGGGGCGACAGATACGCAGTATTTT.